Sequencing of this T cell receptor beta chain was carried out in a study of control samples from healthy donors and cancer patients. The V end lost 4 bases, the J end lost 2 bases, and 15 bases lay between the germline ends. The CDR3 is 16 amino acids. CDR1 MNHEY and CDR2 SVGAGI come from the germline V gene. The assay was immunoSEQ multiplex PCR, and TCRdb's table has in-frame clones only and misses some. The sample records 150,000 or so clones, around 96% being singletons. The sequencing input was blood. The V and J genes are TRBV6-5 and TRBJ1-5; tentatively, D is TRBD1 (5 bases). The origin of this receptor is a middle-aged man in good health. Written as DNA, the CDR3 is TGTGCCAGCAGTTCCCGGGGGTCTTTTGGCAATCAGCCCCAGCATTTT. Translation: CASSSRGSFGNQPQHF.